The present entry profiles one T cell receptor (beta chain) with its context. Its antigen target is currently unknown. No qualities accompany the bases; no much larger clone lies one base away. TCRbeta CDR3 regions were amplified from genomic DNA by means of the immunoSEQ Assay, a bias-controlled multiplex PCR. The paper's data handling went like this. The number of nucleated cells in each sample was estimated by amplification of reference gene primers within the assay. Sequence reads were collapsed and filtered to measure the absolute abundance of every unique TCRbeta CDR3 rearrangement. For each sample, productive Simpson clonality was calculated as the square root of Simpson's diversity index over productive rearrangements. This is the immuneACCESS table as TCRdb keeps it, with only in-frame sequences that have V and J called. A part of the clones is gone; compared with another copy, unresolved V genes explain less than half, and the rest is unexplained. That table gives V, J and clone size, and the DNA gave D and trimming. In all, the sample holds about 320,000 clones, and 70% to 90% of those were seen once. The ten top clones hold around 6.9% of the sample.

The germline V gene provides CDR1 MNHEY and CDR2 SVGAGI. From the cysteine through the phenylalanine, the CDR3 covers 13 amino acids. Left in the record is the CDR3 DNA by itself, 39 bases read in frame from the first base. V lost 5 bases and J lost 3 bases; the stretch between them is 9 bases long. The sample comes from a study of blood T cell repertoires in COVID-19 (dated by TCRdb to 2018 to 2021). With regard to the full study: Samples from collaborators originated in the United States, Italy and Spain and spanned both the acute and convalescent phases of COVID-19. The material from the prospective study consisted of cDNA or gDNA derived from T cells, B-cell-depleted T cells, or PBMCs. The dataset comprised deeply sampled blood TCRbeta repertoires from subjects exposed to, actively infected with, or recovered from COVID-19. A freely available public database, intended as a resource for researchers studying the immune response to SARS-CoV-2, is where the repertoires were released. The samples were drawn from the first 160 participants of the ongoing ImmuneRACE study and from 950 to 1,500 subjects provided by 6 global collaborators. Nearly every sample came with metadata listing a de-identified subject ID, COVID-19 status, age in years and sex. Where available, HLA class I and class II types were obtained from metadata supplied by the sample provider rather than from assay-based typing.

Here is what the overall study found, with its caveats: The amount of clinical and demographic metadata varied by source and participant and was provided uncurated.

Each collaborating institution followed its own protocols to collect whole blood in K2EDTA tubes. Collaborator samples were shipped for TCRbeta analysis as frozen whole blood, isolated PBMCs, or DNA extracted from either sample type. Sequencing was carried out using peripheral blood. This chain joins TRBV6-5 to TRBJ2-3; the D segment could be TRBD1, given 7 matching bases. This TCR was recovered from a human donor in a cohort sampled during active COVID-19. The DNA reads as follows: TGTGCCAGCAGTCCAGGGGGGACAGATACGCAGTATTTT. This sequence encodes CASSPGGTDTQYF.